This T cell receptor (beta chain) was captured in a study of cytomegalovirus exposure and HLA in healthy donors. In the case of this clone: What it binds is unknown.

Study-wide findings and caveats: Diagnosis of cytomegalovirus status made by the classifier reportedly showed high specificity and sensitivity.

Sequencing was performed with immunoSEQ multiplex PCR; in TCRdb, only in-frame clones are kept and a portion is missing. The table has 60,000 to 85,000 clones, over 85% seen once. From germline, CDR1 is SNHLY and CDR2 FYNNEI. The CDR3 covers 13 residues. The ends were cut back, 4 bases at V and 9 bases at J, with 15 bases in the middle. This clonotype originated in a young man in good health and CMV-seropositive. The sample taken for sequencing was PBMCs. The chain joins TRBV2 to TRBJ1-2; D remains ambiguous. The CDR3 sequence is CASSVEGASSYTF. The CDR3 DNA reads TGTGCCAGCAGTGTCGAGGGCGCGAGCAGCTACACCTTC.